This T cell receptor beta chain was found in a study of blood T cell repertoires in COVID-19. The overall study: Sources were T cells, B-cell-depleted T cells, or PBMCs; the material itself was cDNA or gDNA.

CDR3 length: 16 amino acids. V was shortened by 3 bases and J by 0 bases, with 12 bases between the two germline ends. CDR1 and CDR2 from the germline V gene are SGHVS and FQNEAQ. Original methodology: By means of reference gene primer amplification, nucleated cell counts were estimated. The protocol was immunoSEQ multiplex PCR, while the TCRdb copy is restricted to in-frame clones and leaves out a portion. V and J calls and clone size are copied from that table; D and trimming were computed from the DNA. Of 320,000 or so clones in the sample, roughly 87% are singletons; the top ten hold roughly 0.94%. Two negative PCRs, clearance, or symptom resolution were required of recovered Cohort 3 donors. This clone was seen more than once but under ten times.

The chain employs TRBV7-8 and TRBJ1-5; the D gene is possibly TRBD1 (6 bases). Sequencing was carried out using PBMCs or T cells enriched from blood (not recorded which). This clonotype was obtained from a woman in her twenties or thirties who had recovered from COVID-19. The CDR3 loop is CASSFGGLYSNQPQHF. The CDR3 DNA is TGTGCCAGCAGCTTTGGGGGCCTATATAGCAATCAGCCCCAGCATTTT.